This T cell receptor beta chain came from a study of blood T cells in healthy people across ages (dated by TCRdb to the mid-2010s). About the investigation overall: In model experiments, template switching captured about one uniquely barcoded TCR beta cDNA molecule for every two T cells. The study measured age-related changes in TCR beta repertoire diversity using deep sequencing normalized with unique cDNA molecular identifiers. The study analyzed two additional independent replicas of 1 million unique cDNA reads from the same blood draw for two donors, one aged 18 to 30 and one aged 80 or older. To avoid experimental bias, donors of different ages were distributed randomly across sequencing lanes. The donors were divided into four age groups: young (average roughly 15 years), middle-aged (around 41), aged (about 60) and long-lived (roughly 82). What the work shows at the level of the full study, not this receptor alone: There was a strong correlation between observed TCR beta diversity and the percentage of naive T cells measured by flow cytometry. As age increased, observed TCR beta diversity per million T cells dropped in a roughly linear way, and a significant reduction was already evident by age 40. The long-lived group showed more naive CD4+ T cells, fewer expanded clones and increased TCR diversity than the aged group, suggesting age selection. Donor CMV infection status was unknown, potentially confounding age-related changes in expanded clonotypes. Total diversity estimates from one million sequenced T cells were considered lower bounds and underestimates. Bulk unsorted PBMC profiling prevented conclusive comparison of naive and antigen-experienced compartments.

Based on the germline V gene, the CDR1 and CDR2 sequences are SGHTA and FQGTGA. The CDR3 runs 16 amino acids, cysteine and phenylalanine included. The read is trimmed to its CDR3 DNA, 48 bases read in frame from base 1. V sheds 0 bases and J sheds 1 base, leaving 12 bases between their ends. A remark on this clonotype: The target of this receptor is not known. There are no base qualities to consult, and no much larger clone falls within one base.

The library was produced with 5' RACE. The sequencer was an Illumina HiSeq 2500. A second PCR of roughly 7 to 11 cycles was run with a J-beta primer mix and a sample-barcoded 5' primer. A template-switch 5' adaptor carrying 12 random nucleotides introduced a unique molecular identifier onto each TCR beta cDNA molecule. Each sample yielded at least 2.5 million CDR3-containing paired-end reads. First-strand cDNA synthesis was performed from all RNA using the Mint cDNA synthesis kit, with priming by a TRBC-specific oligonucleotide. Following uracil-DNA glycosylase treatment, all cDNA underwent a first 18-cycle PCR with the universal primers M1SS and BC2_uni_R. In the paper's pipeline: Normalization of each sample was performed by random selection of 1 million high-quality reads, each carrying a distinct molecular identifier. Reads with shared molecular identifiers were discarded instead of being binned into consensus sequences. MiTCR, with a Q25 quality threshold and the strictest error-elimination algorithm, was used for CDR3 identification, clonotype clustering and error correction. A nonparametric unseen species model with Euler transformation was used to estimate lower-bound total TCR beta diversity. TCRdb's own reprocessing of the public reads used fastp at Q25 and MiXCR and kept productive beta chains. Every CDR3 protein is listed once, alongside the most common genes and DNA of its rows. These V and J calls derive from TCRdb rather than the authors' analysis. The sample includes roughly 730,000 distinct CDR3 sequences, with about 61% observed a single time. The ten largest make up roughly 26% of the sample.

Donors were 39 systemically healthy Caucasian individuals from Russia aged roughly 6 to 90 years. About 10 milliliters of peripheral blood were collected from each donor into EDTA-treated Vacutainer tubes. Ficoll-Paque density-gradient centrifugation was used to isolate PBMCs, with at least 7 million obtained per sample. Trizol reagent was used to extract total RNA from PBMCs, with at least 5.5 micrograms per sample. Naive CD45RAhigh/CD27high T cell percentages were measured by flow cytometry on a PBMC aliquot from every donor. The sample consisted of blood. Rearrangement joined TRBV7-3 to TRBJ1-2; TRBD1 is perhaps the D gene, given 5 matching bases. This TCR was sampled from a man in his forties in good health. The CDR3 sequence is CASSLTGGQLNYGYTF. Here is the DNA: TGTGCCAGCAGCTTAACTGGCGGACAACTTAACTATGGCTACACCTTC. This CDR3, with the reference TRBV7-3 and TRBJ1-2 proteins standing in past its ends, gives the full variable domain GAGVSQTPSNKVTEKGKYVELRCDPISGHTALYWYRQSLGQGPEFLIYFQGTGAADDSGLPNDRFFAVRPEGSVSTLKIQRTERGDSAVYLCASSLTGGQLNYGYTFGSGTRLTVV.